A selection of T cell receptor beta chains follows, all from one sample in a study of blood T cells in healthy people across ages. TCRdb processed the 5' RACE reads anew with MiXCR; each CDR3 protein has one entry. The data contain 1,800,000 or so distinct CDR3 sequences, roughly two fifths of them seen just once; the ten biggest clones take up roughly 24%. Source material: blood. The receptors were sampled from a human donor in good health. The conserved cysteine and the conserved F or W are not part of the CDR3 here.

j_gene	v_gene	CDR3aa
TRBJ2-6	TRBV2	ASSDPWDLRSGANVLT
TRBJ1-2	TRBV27	ASSLRSTGDMYGYT
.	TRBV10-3	AISERGGENEQY
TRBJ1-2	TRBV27	ASKSGHYGYT
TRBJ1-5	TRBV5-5	ASSLTGQSNQPQH
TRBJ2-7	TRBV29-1	SVTGQVIGEQY
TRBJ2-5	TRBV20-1	SANYEGLVGETQY
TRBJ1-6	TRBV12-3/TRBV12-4	ASSGRTDGNSPLH
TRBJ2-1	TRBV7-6	ASGGDNEQF
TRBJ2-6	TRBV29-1	SVVETLSGANVLT
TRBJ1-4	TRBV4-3	ASSQNRNREEKLF
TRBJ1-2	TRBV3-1	ASSQDQGWGYT
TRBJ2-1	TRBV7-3	ASSPYGANEQF
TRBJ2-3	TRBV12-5	ASGQTWDGAISADTQY
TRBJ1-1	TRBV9	ASSPPRGSMNTEAF
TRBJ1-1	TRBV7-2	ASSLEGGGEAF
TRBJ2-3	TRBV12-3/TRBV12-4	ASRGQLGWSGAGGQGTQY
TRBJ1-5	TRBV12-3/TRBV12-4	ASSFSGPQPQH
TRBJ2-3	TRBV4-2	AGSDPRDSGGPSLSDTQY
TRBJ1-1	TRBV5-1	ASSPEWNTEAF
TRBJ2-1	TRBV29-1	SVVLKGQASYNEQF
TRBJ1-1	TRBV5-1	ASSWYMRGTEAF
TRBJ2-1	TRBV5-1	ASSPVEYNEQF
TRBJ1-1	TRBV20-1	SAGGGGRDTEAF
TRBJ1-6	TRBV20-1	SARRRQIYNSPLH
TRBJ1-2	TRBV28	ASSRTGFDYGYT
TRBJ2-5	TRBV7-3	ASSLTGDGTQY
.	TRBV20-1	SAGLHTGYEQY
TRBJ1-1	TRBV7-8	ASSPSTATWTEAF
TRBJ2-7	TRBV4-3	ASSQDIVGGSYEQY
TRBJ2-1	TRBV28	ASSAASLAYNEQF
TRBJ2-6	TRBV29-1	SVVESAGANVPT
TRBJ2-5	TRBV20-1	SARVPGAGTQY
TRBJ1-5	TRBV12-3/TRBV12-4	ASSFWFGGNQPQH
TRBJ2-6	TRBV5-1	ASSTGQGGYSGVNVLT
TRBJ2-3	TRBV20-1	SAGPRGGTQY
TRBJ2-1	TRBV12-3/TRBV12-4	ASGQGEGYNEQF
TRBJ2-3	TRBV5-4	ASSSGTGRWDTQY
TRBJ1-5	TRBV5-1	ASSYGPNNQPQH
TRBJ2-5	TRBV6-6	ASSYRGLMETQY
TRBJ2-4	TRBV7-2	ASSFLYEAKNIQY
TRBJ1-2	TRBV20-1	SARDGRVGDYGHT
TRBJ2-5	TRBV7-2	ASSLAGTQGVGETQY
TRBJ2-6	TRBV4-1	ASSPPTRDVLT
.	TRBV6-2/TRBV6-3	ASSYSSAGTISTILDEQY
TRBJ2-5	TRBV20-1	SARAHQETQY
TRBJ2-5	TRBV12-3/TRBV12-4	ASTQGLGEQY
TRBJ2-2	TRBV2	AQASGGQSTGELF
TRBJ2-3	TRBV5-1	ASSSDITDTQY
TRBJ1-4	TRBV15	ATSRDPVRVPNEKLF
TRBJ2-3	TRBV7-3	ASSLSVGTDTQY
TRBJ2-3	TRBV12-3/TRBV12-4	ASSRLAGSDTQY
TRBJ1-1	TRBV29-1	SAGGSNTEAF
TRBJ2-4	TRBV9	ASSVVERGYQY
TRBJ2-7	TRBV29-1	SVWGSASYEQY
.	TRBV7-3	ASSNAGGETQY
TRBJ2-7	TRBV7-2	ASSLESLYSCEQY